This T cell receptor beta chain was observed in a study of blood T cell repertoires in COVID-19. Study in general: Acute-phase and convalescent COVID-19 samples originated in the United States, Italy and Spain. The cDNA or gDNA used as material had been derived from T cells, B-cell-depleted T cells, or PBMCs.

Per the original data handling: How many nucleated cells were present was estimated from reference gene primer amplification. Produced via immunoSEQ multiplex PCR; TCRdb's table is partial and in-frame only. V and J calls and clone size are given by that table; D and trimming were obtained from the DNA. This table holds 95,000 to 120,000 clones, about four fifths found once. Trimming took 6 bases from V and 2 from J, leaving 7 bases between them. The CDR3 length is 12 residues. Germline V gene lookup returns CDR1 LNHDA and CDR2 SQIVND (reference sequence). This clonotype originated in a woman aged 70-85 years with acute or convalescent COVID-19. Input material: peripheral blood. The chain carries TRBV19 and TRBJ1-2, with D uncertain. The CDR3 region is CASRAANYGYTF. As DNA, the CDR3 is TGTGCCAGTAGGGCGGCAAACTATGGCTACACCTTC.